The 27 T cell receptor beta chains in this list originate from one sample, sequenced in a study of T cells after yellow fever vaccination. TCRdb re-called the 5' RACE reads with MiXCR, one entry per CDR3 protein. Among approximately 330,000 distinct CDR3 sequences listed, approximately 12% were seen once. Sequencing used CD4+ T cells sorted from PBMCs, obtained 15 days after the yellow fever booster vaccination. The receptors originated from a young man who received the YFV17D yellow fever vaccine.

This clonotype was seen at least ten times. V is TRBV7-2 and J is TRBJ1-2; D unclear. The CDR3 is 14 residues long. The ends were cut back, 4 bases at V and 3 bases at J, with 12 bases in the middle. Germline values: CDR1 SGHTA, CDR2 FQGNSA. The chain's CDR3 is CASSSEQTDYGYTF. The CDR3 nucleotides read TGTGCCAGCAGCTCCGAACAGACGGACTATGGCTACACCTTC.

This chain uses TRBV6-5 with TRBJ2-7, with 14 nucleotides matching TRBD2. V dropped 4 bases and J dropped 1; count of bases not matched to a gene: 6. CDR1 and CDR2 from the germline V gene are MNHEY and SVGAGI. The CDR3 contains 17 residues. CDR3 in DNA: TGTGCCAGCAGTTTAACCGGGACTAGCGGGGGTTCCTACGAGCAGTACTTC. It yields the protein CASSLTGTSGGSYEQYF.

The table lists this clonotype with many counts. The chain employs TRBV13 and TRBJ2-3; D not certain. Trimming removed 1 base at V and 4 bases at J, with 3 bases between. The CDR3 consists of 12 residues. Germline V gives CDR1 PRHDT, CDR2 FYEKMQ (reference sequence). CDR3 residues: CASSLDADTQYF. The CDR3 DNA is TGTGCCAGCAGCTTAGACGCAGATACGCAGTATTTT.

This clonotype was observed at least ten times. The chain employs TRBV10-3 and TRBJ2-6, with TRBD1 matching over 7 bases. CDR1 is ENHRY, CDR2 SYGVKD, per germline. The V segment lost 7 bases and the J segment 5 bases; nucleotides outside the gene matches: 11. This CDR3 is built from 16 residues. CDR3 amino acids: CAITAGTEGRANVLTF. CDR3 nucleotides: TGTGCCATCACTGCCGGGACAGAGGGCCGGGCCAACGTCCTGACTTTC.

The chain is built from TRBV4-2 and TRBJ1-2; possibly TRBD1 for D (6 bases). CDR1 is LGHNA, CDR2 YNFKEQ, per germline. V lost 0 bases and J lost 8, with 19 bases in between. The CDR3 loop spans 16 amino acids. In nucleotides, the CDR3 is TGTGCCAGCAGCCAAGATCGAGGGGGTTCCCCTAGAGGCTACACCTTC. This translates into CASSQDRGGSPRGYTF.

At least ten counts were recorded for this clonotype. DNA for the CDR3: TGCGCCAGCAGCTTGGCAAGGGCGGGCGCCGGGGAGCTGTTTTTT. Translating gives CASSLARAGAGELFF. The rearrangement joins TRBV5-1 to TRBJ2-2; possible D gene TRBD2, 5 bases. V was clipped by 0 bases and J by 6 bases, with 12 bases between them. The CDR3 is made up of 15 amino acids. The germline V gene encodes CDR1 SGHRS and CDR2 YFSETQ.

This clonotype appeared many times. The chain recombines TRBV11-2 with TRBJ1-2; D gene uncertain. V dropped 3 bases and J dropped 1 base, with 12 bases sitting between them. The germline gives CDR1 SGHAT, CDR2 FQNNGV. The CDR3 covers 15 residues. The CDR3: CASSLRVENNYGYTF. Written as DNA, the CDR3 is TGTGCCAGCAGCTTGCGGGTGGAGAATAACTATGGCTACACCTTC. The variable domain in full, with the rest retrieved from reference TRBV11-2 and TRBJ1-2, is EAGVAQSPRYKIIEKRQSVAFWCNPISGHATLYWYQQILGQGPKLLIQFQNNGVVDDSQLPKDRFSAERLKGVDSTLKIQPAKLEDSAVYLCASSLRVENNYGYTFGSGTRLTVV.

The chain combines TRBV7-9 with TRBJ2-1, with 8 bases fitting TRBD2. The CDR3 runs 15 residues. J lost 3 bases, V lost 6 bases, and 7 bases had no gene match. Germline V gene lookup returns CDR1 SEHNR and CDR2 FQNEAQ (reference sequence). CDR3 residues: CASRKAGVGYNEQFF. DNA for the CDR3: TGTGCCAGCAGAAAAGCGGGGGTCGGCTACAATGAGCAGTTCTTC.

This clonotype was detected a few times. This chain connects TRBV5-4 to TRBJ2-2; 9 nucleotides align to TRBD1. The CDR3 totals 16 residues. Trimming at V came to 7 bases and at J to 0 bases, leaving 7 bases not matched to a gene. The V gene's germline CDR1 is SGHNT and CDR2 YYREEE (reference sequence). Here the CDR3 DNA reads TGTGCCAGCTTATCTACAGGGGGCGCGAACACCGGGGAGCTGTTTTTT. This sequence encodes CASLSTGGANTGELFF.

This clonotype was seen a few times. J is TRBJ2-3 and V is TRBV10-2; D gene ambiguous. The V end was cut by 3 bases, the J end by 6 bases, with 13 bases between. This CDR3 comprises 14 residues. From germline, CDR1 is WSHSY and CDR2 SAAADI. DNA for the CDR3: TGCGCCAGCAGTGACCCCCCGCGGAGCGATACGCAGTATTTT. Translation gives CASSDPPRSDTQYF.

The sample holds a few counts of this clonotype. The chain carries TRBV10-2 and TRBJ2-1; TRBD2 matches 7 bases. CDR3 size: 13 residues. V dropped 7 bases and J dropped 6; count of bases not matched to a gene: 6. The V gene's germline CDR1 is WSHSY and CDR2 SAAADI. The CDR3 is CASMLAGVNEQFF. CDR3 DNA: TGCGCCAGCATGTTGGCGGGGGTCAATGAGCAGTTCTTC.

This clonotype has ten or more counts. The V gene is TRBV7-2, the J gene TRBJ2-3; 8 bases agree with TRBD2. The CDR3 loop spans 17 amino acids. After removal of 3 bases from V and 4 bases from J, the junction contained 12 bases not matched to a gene. The germline CDR1 and CDR2 sequences are SGHTA and FQGNSA. This chain's CDR3 is CASSFLSSGGRSDTQYF. The CDR3 DNA follows: TGTGCCAGCAGCTTCCTCTCCAGCGGGGGAAGGTCAGATACGCAGTATTTT. Variable domain in full (rest from reference TRBV7-2 and TRBJ2-3): GAGVSQSPSNKVTEKGKDVELRCDPISGHTALYWYRQSLGQGLEFLIYFQGNSAPDKSGLPSDRFSAERTGGSVSTLTIQRTQQEDSAVYLCASSFLSSGGRSDTQYFGPGTRLTVL.

This clonotype was seen more than once but under ten times. V gene TRBV5-1 combines with J gene TRBJ1-2; D gene uncertain. CDR3 size: 14 residues. The germline gives CDR1 SGHRS, CDR2 YFSETQ. Trimming shortened V by 1 base and J by 2 bases, and 9 bases separated the two germline ends. The CDR3 here is CASSLIQTNYGYTF. CDR3 nucleotide sequence: TGCGCCAGCAGCTTGATACAGACAAACTATGGCTACACCTTC. The variable domain in full, with the rest retrieved from reference TRBV5-1 and TRBJ1-2, is KAGVTQTPRYLIKTRGQQVTLSCSPISGHRSVSWYQQTPGQGLQFLFEYFSETQRNKGNFPGRFSGRQFSNSRSEMNVSTLELGDSALYLCASSLIQTNYGYTFGSGTRLTVV.

The genes are TRBV11-1 and TRBJ1-2; D possibly corresponds to TRBD1 (6 bases). The ends were cut back, 5 bases at V and 3 bases at J, with 10 bases in the middle. CDR3 length: 13 amino acids. Germline V gives CDR1 SGHAT, CDR2 FQDESV (reference sequence). Written as DNA, the CDR3 is TGTGCCAGCAGCCAGGACAGCGACTATGGCTACACCTTC. Its protein is CASSQDSDYGYTF. Complete variable domain (other parts from reference TRBV11-1 and TRBJ1-2): EAEVAQSPRYKITEKSQAVAFWCDPISGHATLYWYRQILGQGPELLVQFQDESVVDDSQLPKDRFSAERLKGVDSTLKIQPAELGDSAMYLCASSQDSDYGYTFGSGTRLTVV.

There are a few counts of this clonotype. The chain has TRBV7-2 and TRBJ1-2; D remains unclear. The germline CDR1 and CDR2 sequences are SGHTA and FQGNSA. V was clipped by 1 base and J by 6 bases, with 18 bases between them. The CDR3 runs 16 residues. Here the CDR3 reads CASSLGDFWVRDGYTF. CDR3 DNA: TGTGCCAGCAGCTTAGGGGATTTCTGGGTCAGAGATGGCTACACCTTC. Combining the CDR3 with reference TRBV7-2 and TRBJ1-2 gives the whole variable domain GAGVSQSPSNKVTEKGKDVELRCDPISGHTALYWYRQSLGQGLEFLIYFQGNSAPDKSGLPSDRFSAERTGGSVSTLTIQRTQQEDSAVYLCASSLGDFWVRDGYTFGSGTRLTVV.

This rearrangement joins TRBV6-2 or TRBV6-3 to TRBJ2-7; 7 bases fit TRBD1. The CDR3 has 15 amino acids. Per the germline V gene, CDR1 is MNHEY and CDR2 is SVGEGT. Germline trimming cut 5 bases from V and 2 bases from J; bases unmatched to any gene: 9. In DNA form, the CDR3 reads TGTGCCAGCAGTAGGACAGGATCATTTACCTACGAGCAGTACGTC. Protein product: CASSRTGSFTYEQYV.

The sample holds a few counts of this clonotype. The chain recombines TRBV4-2 with TRBJ2-1; TRBD2 matches at 10 bases. Unmatched junction bases numbered 12, after V lost 3 bases and J lost 7 bases. The CDR3 consists of 17 residues. Per germline, CDR1 LGHNA and CDR2 YNFKEQ. The CDR3 loop reads CASSHGEAGGPRNEQFF. The CDR3 DNA reads TGTGCCAGCAGCCACGGGGAAGCGGGGGGGCCGCGGAATGAGCAGTTCTTC.

The chain has TRBV3-1 and TRBJ1-2; 10 nucleotides line up with TRBD1. This CDR3 spans 15 amino acids. Germline assignment: CDR1 LGHDT and CDR2 YNNKEL (reference sequence). V gave up 4 bases and J gave up 8 bases; unmatched junction bases: 10. The CDR3 loop reads CASSLQTGGAEGYTF. CDR3 sequence (DNA): TGTGCCAGCAGCCTCCAGACAGGGGGCGCGGAGGGCTACACCTTC. Filled out from reference TRBV3-1 and TRBJ1-2, the complete variable domain reads DTAVSQTPKYLVTQMGNDKSIKCEQNLGHDTMYWYKQDSKKFLKIMFSYNNKELIINETVPNRFSPKSPDKAHLNLHINSLELGDSAVYFCASSLQTGGAEGYTFGSGTRLTVV.

The chain employs TRBV12-3 or TRBV12-4 and TRBJ2-5; D perhaps matches TRBD1 (5 bases). V was shortened by 5 bases and J by 2 bases, with 9 bases between the two germline ends. The CDR3 runs to 13 residues. CDR3 DNA sequence: TGTGCCAGCAGTCCGACAGAACAAGAGACCCAGTACTTC. Translating gives CASSPTEQETQYF.

The V call is TRBV9, the J call TRBJ2-5, with TRBD1 matching over 7 bases. The J segment lost 1 base and the V segment lost 3 bases, leaving 15 bases of the junction unmatched. The CDR3 consists of 18 residues. CDR1 and CDR2 from the germline V gene are SGDLS and YYNGEE. Here the CDR3 DNA reads TGTGCCAGCAGCGACGGACCCTGGGACAGCAACCCCCAAGAGACCCAGTACTTC. Translating it yields CASSDGPWDSNPQETQYF.

A few counts support this clonotype. J is TRBJ2-3 and V is TRBV29-1, with D tentatively TRBD1 (6 bases). The V end was cut by 3 bases, the J end by 1 base, with 11 bases between. Germline V CDR1 and CDR2: SQVTM, ANQGSEA. The CDR3 loop spans 14 amino acids. CDR3: CSVDGGQRTDTQYF. In nucleotides, the CDR3 is TGCAGCGTTGATGGAGGACAGCGCACAGATACGCAGTATTTT.

V gene TRBV29-1 combines with J gene TRBJ2-1, with D possibly matching TRBD1 (5 bases). Germline V gene data show CDR1 as SQVTM and CDR2 as ANQGSEA. The CDR3 runs 13 residues. The germline V and J ends were trimmed by 6 bases and 0 bases, with 9 bases remaining between them. The CDR3: CSVKGVSYNEQFF. The CDR3 nucleotides are TGCAGCGTGAAAGGGGTCTCCTACAATGAGCAGTTCTTC.

This clonotype showed up just a few times. The V gene is TRBV7-3, the J gene TRBJ2-3; D remains ambiguous. CDR3 length: 18 amino acids. The germline CDR1 and CDR2 sequences are SGHTA and FQGTGA. Trimming cost V 1 base and J 6 bases, with 23 bases left between them. DNA of the CDR3: TGTGCCAGCAGCTTAAGGGGTGGCCAAACCCGGGTTACGGATACGCAGTATTTT. It codes for CASSLRGGQTRVTDTQYF.

This chain links TRBV24-1 with TRBJ1-5; possibly TRBD1 for D (5 bases). The V end lost 6 bases, the J end lost 0 bases, and 8 bases lay between the germline ends. The length of the CDR3 is 14 residues. Germline CDR1 and CDR2: KGHDR and SFDVKD. In DNA form, the CDR3 reads TGTGCCACCAGTCAGGGAGGTAGCAATCAGCCCCAGCATTTT. Residues: CATSQGGSNQPQHF.

This clonotype was detected ten times or more. The junction does not match germline at one end; this may be a read error. CDR3 in amino acids: CASSPAGLPTDTQYF. The CDR3, as DNA: TGTGCTAGCAGCCCGGCGGGGCTGCCCACAGATACGCAGTATTTT. The chain has TRBV7-7 and TRBJ2-3; a weak D match, TRBD2 (6 bases). This CDR3 region has 15 residues. The V gene's germline CDR1 is SSHAT and CDR2 FNYEAQ (reference sequence).

This clonotype has just a few counts. This chain connects TRBV11-3 to TRBJ2-5; 9 bases match TRBD1. From germline, CDR1 is SGHNT and CDR2 YENEEA. Losses at the gene ends were 3 bases for V and 5 bases for J; bases not matched to a gene: 7. There are 15 residues in the CDR3. CDR3 residues: CASSLGQGAGETQYF. The CDR3 DNA sequence: TGTGCCAGCAGCTTGGGACAGGGAGCGGGGGAGACCCAGTACTTC. The whole variable domain, remainder taken from reference TRBV11-3 and TRBJ2-5, is EAGVVQSPRYKIIEKKQPVAFWCNPISGHNTLYWYLQNLGQGPELLIRYENEEAVDDSQLPKDRFSAERLKGVDSTLKIQPAELGDSAVYLCASSLGQGAGETQYFGPGTRLLVL.

This clonotype was counted many times. The CDR3 protein is CASSASSGAGETQYF. CDR3 DNA sequence: TGTGCCAGCAGCGCCTCCTCCGGGGCGGGGGAGACCCAGTACTTC. V is TRBV9 and J is TRBJ2-5; a possible D gene is TRBD2 (6 bases). V was clipped by 3 bases and J by 5 bases, with 17 bases between them. Germline CDR1 is SGDLS and CDR2 is YYNGEE. The CDR3 is 15 residues long.